These 26 T cell receptor beta chains came from one sample sequenced in a study of blood T cell repertoires in COVID-19. Clones were sequenced by immunoSEQ multiplex PCR, and TCRdb holds only the in-frame ones, with some missing. The sample lists around 190,000 clones, around 84% seen once, with roughly 4.5% in the top ten. Sequenced input: peripheral blood. All receptors come from a woman of 80 years or more with acute or convalescent COVID-19.

This clone was recorded many times. The V and J genes are TRBV29-1 and TRBJ1-1; weak D call: TRBD1 (6 bases). Germline-derived CDR1 and CDR2 are SQVTM and ANQGSEA. V lost 5 bases, J lost 0 bases, and 16 bases lay in between. This CDR3 is built from 15 residues. CDR3 amino acids: CSVPDRKGLNTEAFF. The CDR3 DNA is TGCAGCGTTCCTGACAGGAAAGGATTGAACACTGAAGCTTTCTTT.

J is TRBJ1-2 and V is TRBV9, with 9 positions matching TRBD1. V gave up 5 bases and J gave up 5 bases; unmatched junction bases: 7. In germline, CDR1 is SGDLS, CDR2 YYNGEE. CDR3 length equals 14 residues. CDR3 nucleotide sequence: TGTGCCAGCAGAGGGACAGGGCCCGGATATGGCTACACCTTC. The encoded protein is CASRGTGPGYGYTF.

The rearrangement links TRBV20-1 to TRBJ2-1; D is undetermined. The CDR3 consists of 10 residues. The V gene lost 6 bases and the J gene lost 3 bases, with 3 bases spanning the gap. The germline gives CDR1 DFQATT, CDR2 SNEGSKA (reference sequence). The CDR3 DNA reads as TGCAGTGCCTACTACAATGAGCAGTTCTTC. The encoded protein is CSAYYNEQFF.

The rearrangement joins TRBV13 to TRBJ2-2, with 7 nucleotides matching TRBD2. The V gene's germline CDR1 is PRHDT and CDR2 FYEKMQ (reference sequence). The CDR3 length is 17 residues. After removal of 7 bases from V and 6 bases from J, the junction contained 17 bases not matched to a gene. The CDR3 loop reads CASIFAEAGMFSGELFF. CDR3 DNA: TGTGCCAGCATCTTCGCGGAAGCGGGAATGTTCTCCGGGGAGCTGTTTTTT.

The chain carries TRBV28 and TRBJ1-5; a possible D gene is TRBD1 (5 bases). The V end was cut by 6 bases, the J end by 7 bases, with 10 bases between. The germline CDR1 and CDR2 sequences are MDHEN and SYDVKM. The CDR3 has 12 amino acids. The CDR3 nucleotides read TGTGCCAGCAGCCAAGGGGCGCAGCCCCAGCATTTT. This translates into CASSQGAQPQHF.

This clone came up a few times. This chain uses TRBV6-2 or TRBV6-3 with TRBJ1-1, with D unresolved. The germline CDR1 and CDR2 sequences are MNHEY and SVGEGT. V lost 3 bases and J 8 bases, leaving 13 bases between the germline ends. This CDR3 spans 13 amino acids. CDR3 amino acids: CASSYANEAEAFF. The CDR3 coding sequence is TGTGCCAGCAGTTATGCGAATGAGGCAGAAGCTTTCTTT.

The chain links TRBV19 to TRBJ2-1; the D is unclear. The CDR3 is made up of 11 amino acids. The V and J ends lost 5 bases and 9 bases respectively, with 8 bases between them. Germline CDR1 LNHDA, CDR2 SQIVND (reference sequence). This chain's CDR3 is CASSARVEQFF. CDR3 DNA sequence: TGTGCCAGTAGTGCCCGCGTTGAGCAGTTCTTC.

V usage is TRBV5-6 and J usage is TRBJ2-7, with D perhaps matching TRBD1 (6 bases). This CDR3 comprises 12 residues. Trimming cost V 4 bases and J 3 bases, with 8 bases left between them. Germline loops: CDR1 SGHDT, CDR2 YYEEEE. CDR3 nucleotide sequence: TGTGCCAGCAGCCACAGGGTCTACGAGCAGTACTTC. It specifies CASSHRVYEQYF.

The rearrangement uses TRBV18 and TRBJ2-2, with D uncertain. The V gene's germline CDR1 is KGHSH and CDR2 LQKENI. V shed 1 base and J shed 4 bases, with 4 bases lying between them. CDR3 length: 13 residues. In DNA, the CDR3 is TGTGCCAGCTCACCACAGAGCACCGGGGAGCTGTTTTTT. This codes for CASSPQSTGELFF.

The chain is built from TRBV19 and TRBJ1-5; 8 bases map to TRBD1. Germline V gene sequence: CDR1 LNHDA, CDR2 SQIVND (reference sequence). The CDR3 length is 15 residues. The J segment lost 7 bases and the V segment lost 5 bases, leaving 10 bases of the junction unmatched. The CDR3 here is CASSPGQGLRQPQHF. DNA of the CDR3: TGTGCCAGTAGTCCCGGACAGGGACTTAGGCAGCCCCAGCATTTT.

This rearrangement joins TRBV7-2 to TRBJ2-2; TRBD1 might be the D (5 bases). Germline values: CDR1 SGHTA, CDR2 FQGNSA. The CDR3 spans 13 residues. With 4 bases removed from V and 7 bases from J, the gap between germline ends came to 10 bases. CDR3 region: CASSSDQGGELFF. DNA for the CDR3: TGTGCCAGCAGCTCCGACCAGGGCGGGGAGCTGTTTTTT.

The chain links TRBV28 to TRBJ1-1, with a possible D match to TRBD1 (6 bases). Trimming removed 5 bases from V and 2 bases from J, with 12 bases in between. This CDR3 is built from 14 residues. CDR1 and CDR2 (germline): MDHEN, SYDVKM. CDR3 protein: CASSVGHYNTEAFF. The CDR3 DNA is TGTGCCAGCAGTGTGGGACACTATAACACTGAAGCTTTCTTT.

In this sample, this clone turned up a few times. The chain joins TRBV19 to TRBJ2-4; D perhaps matches TRBD2 (7 bases). The ends were cut back, 2 bases at V and 1 base at J, with 24 bases in the middle. The germline gives CDR1 LNHDA, CDR2 SQIVND (reference sequence). The CDR3 covers 20 residues. CDR3 sequence (DNA): TGTGCCAGTAGTATAATGGCGGGGGCGGAGGTAGTATCGGCCAAAAACATTCAGTACTTC. Translated, it gives CASSIMAGAEVVSAKNIQYF.

Notes on this clone: Other DNA sequences within the sample encode an identical CDR3. The chain carries TRBV13 and TRBJ2-7; D possibly corresponds to TRBD2 (6 bases). Germline CDR1 reads PRHDT; CDR2 reads FYEKMQ (reference sequence). Trimming took off 6 bases at V and 0 bases at J, with 18 bases between the two ends. The CDR3 runs 16 residues. CDR3 in DNA: TGTGCCAGCAGTTTCCTCCACGGGGGACTCTCCTACGAGCAGTACTTC. Amino acids: CASSFLHGGLSYEQYF.

The V and J genes are TRBV6-1 and TRBJ1-5; 11 nucleotides line up with TRBD1. This CDR3 region has 17 residues. In germline, CDR1 is MNHNS, CDR2 SASEGT. V trimming: 4 bases; J trimming: 2 bases; junction bases outside the gene matches: 7. The CDR3 spells CASSARTGGWGNQPQHF. The CDR3 nucleotides read TGTGCCAGCAGTGCCAGGACAGGGGGCTGGGGCAATCAGCCCCAGCATTTT.

This rearrangement joins TRBV5-1 to TRBJ1-1; no clear D gene. The V end was cut by 0 bases, the J end by 8 bases, with 17 bases between. This CDR3 is 15 amino acids long. CDR1 and CDR2 (germline): SGHRS, YFSETQ. The CDR3 region is CASSLEFRSATEAFF. In nucleotides, the CDR3 is TGCGCCAGCAGCTTGGAGTTCAGGTCGGCAACCGAAGCTTTCTTT.

The chain combines TRBV4-3 with TRBJ1-4; 7 nucleotides align to TRBD1. Trimming took 0 bases from V and 3 from J; bases not matched to a gene: 10. CDR1 and CDR2 (germline): LGHNA, YSLEER. This CDR3 spans 18 amino acids. The CDR3 loop reads CASSQDLPRTGSNEKLFF. CDR3 coding DNA: TGCGCCAGCAGCCAAGATCTCCCACGGACAGGATCTAATGAAAAACTGTTTTTT.

V and J are TRBV6-1 and TRBJ1-5; possible D gene TRBD1, 5 bases. Trimming took off 2 bases at V and 0 bases at J, with 14 bases between the two ends. Germline CDR1 reads MNHNS; CDR2 reads SASEGT. The CDR3 is made up of 17 amino acids. The CDR3 nucleotides are TGTGCCAGCAGTGAATGGGGGAGGGGATATAGCAATCAGCCCCAGCATTTT. Protein product: CASSEWGRGYSNQPQHF.

This clone was detected only once. The V gene is TRBV6-2 or TRBV6-3, the J gene TRBJ2-2; 9 nucleotides match TRBD2. CDR1 and CDR2 (germline): MNHEY, SVGEGT. This CDR3 is 15 amino acids long. The V and J ends lost 0 bases and 7 bases, in that order; junction bases with no gene match: 3. The DNA for the CDR3 is TGTGCCAGCAGTTACTCTAGCGGGAGTTACGGGGAGCTGTTTTTT. This encodes CASSYSSGSYGELFF.

This clone was seen only once. The identical CDR3 is also encoded by other nucleotide sequences in the sample. The chain carries TRBV18 and TRBJ1-2; the D gene is possibly TRBD1 (5 bases). The CDR3 is 11 amino acids. Germline loops: CDR1 KGHSH, CDR2 LQKENI. V was cut by 6 bases and J by 5 bases, with 7 bases left in between. The CDR3 bases are TGTGCCAGCTCTGACAGTTATGGCTACACCTTC. Translated: CASSDSYGYTF.

This clone was detected only once. The chain has TRBV11-1 and TRBJ1-1, with 9 positions matching TRBD1. V trimming: 5 bases; J trimming: 5 bases; junction bases outside the gene matches: 6. From germline, CDR1 is SGHAT and CDR2 FQDESV (reference sequence). This CDR3 is built from 14 residues. CDR3 residues: CASSVQGARTEAFF. CDR3 nucleotide sequence: TGTGCCAGCAGCGTACAGGGGGCTCGGACTGAAGCTTTCTTT. Full variable domain (remainder filled in from reference TRBV11-1 and TRBJ1-1): EAEVAQSPRYKITEKSQAVAFWCDPISGHATLYWYRQILGQGPELLVQFQDESVVDDSQLPKDRFSAERLKGVDSTLKIQPAELGDSAMYLCASSVQGARTEAFFGQGTRLTVV.

This clone was seen a few times. The chain has TRBV2 and TRBJ1-4; possible D gene TRBD1, 6 bases. The CDR3 loop spans 15 amino acids. V was clipped by 4 bases and J by 7 bases, with 16 bases between them. Germline V gene lookup returns CDR1 SNHLY and CDR2 FYNNEI. CDR3 sequence (DNA): TGTGCCAGCAGTGTTCAGGGCAGGGGAAGTGAAAAACTGTTTTTT. Its translation is CASSVQGRGSEKLFF.

This chain links TRBV4-3 with TRBJ2-2, with D hard to call. Germline CDR1 and CDR2: LGHNA and YSLEER. Trimming pared 4 bases from V and 2 bases from J, leaving 11 bases between. This CDR3 has 15 amino acids. The CDR3 nucleotides read TGCGCCAGCAGCCTTGGAGCCATAAACACCGGGGAGCTGTTTTTT. Protein product: CASSLGAINTGELFF.

The rearrangement joins TRBV5-1 to TRBJ2-1; 10 bases map to TRBD2. Germline-derived CDR1 and CDR2 are SGHRS and YFSETQ. The CDR3 has 16 amino acids. Trimming cost V 0 bases and J 6 bases; bases outside gene matches: 6. The CDR3 loop is CASSLAHSGRANEQFF. CDR3 DNA sequence: TGCGCCAGCAGCTTGGCCCACAGCGGGAGGGCCAATGAGCAGTTCTTC.

J is TRBJ2-3 and V is TRBV6-4; a weak D match, TRBD2 (5 bases). Germline CDR1 reads MRHNA; CDR2 reads SNTAGT. CDR3 length: 20 amino acids. V lost 10 bases and J 2 bases, leaving 34 bases between the germline ends. This CDR3 is CAKNTYNILGAKTITDTQYF. The CDR3 coding sequence is TGTGCCAAAAATACGTATAATATTCTGGGCGCGAAGACTATCACAGATACGCAGTATTTT.

The rearrangement uses TRBV2 and TRBJ1-1; possible D gene TRBD1, 6 bases. Trimming pared 7 bases from V and 3 bases from J, leaving 12 bases between. The germline V gene encodes CDR1 SNHLY and CDR2 FYNNEI. The CDR3 loop spans 13 amino acids. CDR3 DNA: TGTGCCAGCAAACAGGGAGTGCACACTGAAGCTTTCTTT. Amino acids: CASKQGVHTEAFF.